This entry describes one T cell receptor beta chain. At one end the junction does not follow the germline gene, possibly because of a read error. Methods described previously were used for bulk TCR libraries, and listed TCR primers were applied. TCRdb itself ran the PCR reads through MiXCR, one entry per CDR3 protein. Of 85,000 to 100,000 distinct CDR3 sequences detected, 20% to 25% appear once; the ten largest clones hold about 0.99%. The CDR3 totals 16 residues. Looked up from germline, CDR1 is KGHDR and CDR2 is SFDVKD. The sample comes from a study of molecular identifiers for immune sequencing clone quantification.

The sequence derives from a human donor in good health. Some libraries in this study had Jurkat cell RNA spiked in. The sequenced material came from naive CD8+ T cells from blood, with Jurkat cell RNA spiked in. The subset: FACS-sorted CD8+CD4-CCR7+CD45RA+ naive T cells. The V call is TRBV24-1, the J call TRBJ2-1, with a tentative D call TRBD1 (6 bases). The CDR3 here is CATSGLRTDSYDEQFF. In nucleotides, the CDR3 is TGTGCCACCAGTGGATTGCGGACAGACTCCTACGATGAGCAGTTCTTC.